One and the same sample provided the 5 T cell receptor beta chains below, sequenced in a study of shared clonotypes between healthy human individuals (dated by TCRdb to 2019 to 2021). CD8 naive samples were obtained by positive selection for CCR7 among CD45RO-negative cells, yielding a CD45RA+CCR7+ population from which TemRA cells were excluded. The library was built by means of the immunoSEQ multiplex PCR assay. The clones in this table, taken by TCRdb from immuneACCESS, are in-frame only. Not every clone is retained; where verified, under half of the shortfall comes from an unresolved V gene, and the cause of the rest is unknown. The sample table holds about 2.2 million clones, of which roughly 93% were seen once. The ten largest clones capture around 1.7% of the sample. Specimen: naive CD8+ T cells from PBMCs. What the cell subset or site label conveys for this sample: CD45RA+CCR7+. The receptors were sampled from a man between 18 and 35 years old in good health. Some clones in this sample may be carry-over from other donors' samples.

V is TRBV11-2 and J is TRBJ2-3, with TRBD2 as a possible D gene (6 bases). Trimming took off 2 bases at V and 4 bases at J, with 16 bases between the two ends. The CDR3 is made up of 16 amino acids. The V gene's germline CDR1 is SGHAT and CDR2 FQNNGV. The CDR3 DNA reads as TGTGCCAGCAGCTTATCCCTGGCGGGACGGGCAGATACGCAGTATTTT. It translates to CASSLSLAGRADTQYF.

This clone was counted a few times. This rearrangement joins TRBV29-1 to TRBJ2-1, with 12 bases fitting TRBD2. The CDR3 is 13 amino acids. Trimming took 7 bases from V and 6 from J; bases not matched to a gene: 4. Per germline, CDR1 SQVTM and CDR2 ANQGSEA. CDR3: CSERLAGVNEQFF. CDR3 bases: TGCAGCGAACGACTAGCGGGAGTCAATGAGCAGTTCTTC.

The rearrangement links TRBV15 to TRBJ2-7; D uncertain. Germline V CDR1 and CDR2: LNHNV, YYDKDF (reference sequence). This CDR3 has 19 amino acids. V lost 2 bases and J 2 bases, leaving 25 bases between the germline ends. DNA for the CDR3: TGTGCCACCAGCAGATTCTGGACGGGCCCCGAGTCCCCCCCCTACGAGCAGTACTTC. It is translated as CATSRFWTGPESPPYEQYF.

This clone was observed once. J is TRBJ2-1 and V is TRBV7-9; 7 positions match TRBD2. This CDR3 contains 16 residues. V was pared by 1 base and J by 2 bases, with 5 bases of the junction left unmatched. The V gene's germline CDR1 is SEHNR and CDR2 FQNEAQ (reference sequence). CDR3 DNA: TGTGCCAGCAGCTTAGGGCCTAGCGGACCCTACAATGAGCAGTTCTTC. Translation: CASSLGPSGPYNEQFF.

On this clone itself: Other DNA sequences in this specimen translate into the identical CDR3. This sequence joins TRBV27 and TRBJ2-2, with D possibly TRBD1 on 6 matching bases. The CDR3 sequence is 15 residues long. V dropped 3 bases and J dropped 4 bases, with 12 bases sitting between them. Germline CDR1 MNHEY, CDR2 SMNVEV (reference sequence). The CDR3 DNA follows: TGTGCCAGCAGTTTGGGGACATCTGGCACCGGGGAGCTGTTTTTT. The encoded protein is CASSLGTSGTGELFF.